The 25 T cell receptor beta chains given below trace back to one sample, sequenced in a study of CD8+ T cells in alopecia areata. RNA extraction and reverse transcription yielded cDNA as sequencing template. Sequenced by immunoSEQ multiplex PCR; TCRdb stores in-frame clones only, minus some. There are some 120,000 clones in the sample; around 50% occur only once, and 4.5% lies in the top ten. The sample here was CD4+ T cells sorted from blood, taken at week 0. These receptors came from a human donor with alopecia areata.

The rearrangement uses TRBV5-6 and TRBJ1-2; TRBD1 matches 11 bases. The ends lost 4 bases at V and 7 bases at J; junction bases unmatched: 9. This CDR3 is built from 15 residues. Per the germline V gene, CDR1 is SGHDT and CDR2 is YYEEEE. Here the CDR3 reads CASSVDRGPTGGYTF. As DNA, the CDR3 is TGTGCCAGCAGCGTGGACAGGGGGCCAACGGGTGGCTACACCTTC.

The chain couples TRBV19 to TRBJ2-7; D uncertain. Germline V lookup: CDR1 LNHDA, CDR2 SQIVND (reference sequence). This CDR3 region has 13 residues. Trimming shortened V by 3 bases and J by 1 base, and 7 bases separated the two germline ends. In DNA form, the CDR3 reads TGTGCCAGTAGTATTTGGGGATCCTACGAGCAGTACTTC. It specifies CASSIWGSYEQYF.

V is TRBV9 and J is TRBJ2-1; the D gene is possibly TRBD2 (6 bases). The CDR3 is 15 amino acids. Trimming shortened V by 4 bases and J by 0 bases, and 11 bases separated the two germline ends. Germline loops: CDR1 SGDLS, CDR2 YYNGEE. The CDR3 bases are TGTGCCAGCAGCCCATCGGGAGCCTCCTACAATGAGCAGTTCTTC. Residues: CASSPSGASYNEQFF. Drawing the rest from reference TRBV9 and TRBJ2-1, the complete variable domain is DSGVTQTPKHLITATGQRVTLRCSPRSGDLSVYWYQQSLDQGLQFLIQYYNGEERAKGNILERFSAQQFPDLHSELNLSSLELGDSALYFCASSPSGASYNEQFFGPGTRLTVL.

This chain's CDR3 is CASSELSYEQYF. CDR3 bases: TGTGCCAGCAGTGAACTCAGCTACGAGCAGTACTTC. The rearrangement uses TRBV28 and TRBJ2-7; no clear D gene. The V and J ends lost 5 bases and 3 bases respectively, with 8 bases between them. This CDR3 has 12 residues. Looked up from germline, CDR1 is MDHEN and CDR2 is SYDVKM. Full variable domain (outside the CDR3, taken from reference TRBV28 and TRBJ2-7): DVKVTQSSRYLVKRTGEKVFLECVQDMDHENMFWYRQDPGLGLRLIYFSYDVKMKEKGDIPEGYSVSREKKERFSLILESASTNQTSMYLCASSELSYEQYFGPGTRLTVT.

This clone has a handful of counts. The CDR3 spells CASSFQSEAELFF. The CDR3 bases are TGTGCCAGCAGTTTTCAGAGTGAGGCGGAGCTGTTTTTT. This chain links TRBV28 with TRBJ2-2; no firm D call. Trimming took 3 bases from V and 10 from J, leaving 12 bases between them. The germline V gene has CDR1 MDHEN and CDR2 SYDVKM. CDR3 length: 13 amino acids.

This sequence joins TRBV9 and TRBJ2-5; 10 nucleotides match TRBD2. Germline loops: CDR1 SGDLS, CDR2 YYNGEE. CDR3 size: 17 residues. V was clipped by 0 bases and J by 1 base; unmatched bases: 6. For the CDR3, the DNA is TGTGCCAGCAGCGTAGGGGGGGCTAGCGGGAGCCAAGAGACCCAGTACTTC. Its protein product is CASSVGGASGSQETQYF.

This chain uses TRBV5-6 with TRBJ2-1, with 13 bases aligning to TRBD2. The CDR3 totals 17 residues. Germline V CDR1 and CDR2: SGHDT, YYEEEE. V lost 4 bases, J lost 6 bases, and 10 bases stayed unmatched. The DNA for the CDR3 is TGTGCCAGCAGCGGTGAGAGGACTAGCGGGAGTGGCAATGAGCAGTTCTTC. This codes for CASSGERTSGSGNEQFF.

The chain carries TRBV5-1 and TRBJ1-3; D is unclear. V lost 0 bases and J lost 4, with 17 bases in between. The CDR3 loop spans 17 amino acids. Per the germline V gene, CDR1 is SGHRS and CDR2 is YFSETQ. CDR3 in DNA: TGCGCCAGCAGCTTGGAGTCCGCGGACCCTCTGGGAAACACCATATATTTT. Protein sequence: CASSLESADPLGNTIYF.

This chain uses TRBV30 with TRBJ2-1, with 11 bases aligning to TRBD2. Germline-derived CDR1 and CDR2 are GTSNPN and SVGIG (reference sequence). The V gene end was trimmed by 5 bases and the J gene end by 6 bases; junction bases not matched to a gene: 9. The length of the CDR3 is 15 residues. The CDR3 DNA reads as TGTGCCTGGGGACCACTAGCGGGAGTCTTCAATGAGCAGTTCTTC. Protein: CAWGPLAGVFNEQFF.

The V call is TRBV10-3, the J call TRBJ1-2; 9 bases line up with TRBD1. Germline lookup yields CDR1 ENHRY and CDR2 SYGVKD. V was pared by 6 bases and J by 8 bases, with 10 bases of the junction left unmatched. CDR3 length: 14 amino acids. The CDR3 spells CAIRGPWTGDGYTF. CDR3 DNA: TGTGCCATCAGGGGGCCGTGGACAGGGGACGGCTACACCTTC.

This clone has just one count. This CDR3 reads CASSAGTGTGGSETQYF. CDR3 sequence (DNA): TGTGCCAGCAGTGCCGGAACCGGGACAGGGGGATCGGAGACCCAGTACTTC. The chain combines TRBV6-1 with TRBJ2-5; 11 nucleotides align to TRBD1. This CDR3 is 17 amino acids long. V was pared by 4 bases and J by 5 bases, with 12 bases of the junction left unmatched. CDR1 is MNHNS and CDR2 is SASEGT in the germline V gene.

This sequence joins TRBV5-4 and TRBJ2-1; 8 bases align to TRBD2. The CDR3 has 15 amino acids. The V and J ends lost 3 bases and 8 bases, in that order; junction bases with no gene match: 10. CDR1 SGHNT and CDR2 YYREEE come from the germline V gene (reference sequence). CDR3 nucleotides: TGTGCCAGCAGCTCGAAGCGGGAGACGGGTTATGAGCAGTTCTTC. Amino acid sequence: CASSSKRETGYEQFF. Drawing the rest from reference TRBV5-4 and TRBJ2-1, the complete variable domain is ETGVTQSPTHLIKTRGQQVTLRCSSQSGHNTVSWYQQALGQGPQFIFQYYREEENGRGNFPPRFSGLQFPNYSSELNVNALELDDSALYLCASSSKRETGYEQFFGPGTRLTVL.

This clone was detected a few times. The V and J genes are TRBV5-1 and TRBJ2-7, with 8 bases aligning to TRBD1. J lost 5 bases, V lost 4 bases, and 5 bases had no gene match. The CDR3 extends over 13 amino acids. Germline V lookup: CDR1 SGHRS, CDR2 YFSETQ. The CDR3 loop reads CASSDGTGDEQYF. The DNA of the CDR3 is TGCGCCAGCAGCGACGGGACAGGCGACGAGCAGTACTTC.

The chain combines TRBV2 with TRBJ1-6; no firm D call. Germline V gene data show CDR1 as SNHLY and CDR2 as FYNNEI. The CDR3 extends over 11 amino acids. Trimming pared 0 bases from V and 10 bases from J, leaving 1 base between. CDR3 in DNA: TGTGCCAGCAGTGAAGCATCACCCCTCCACTTT. Residues: CASSEASPLHF.

The chain has TRBV18 and TRBJ2-1; TRBD1 or TRBD2 may be the D gene (5 bases each). The CDR3 consists of 15 residues. The V end was cut by 1 base, the J end by 8 bases, with 15 bases between. The germline V gene has CDR1 KGHSH and CDR2 LQKENI. The chain's CDR3 is CASSPQGTSFDEQFF. The CDR3 DNA reads as TGTGCCAGCTCACCACAGGGGACCTCGTTTGATGAGCAGTTCTTC. The full variable domain, rest sourced from reference TRBV18 and TRBJ2-1, is NAGVMQNPRHLVRRRGQEARLRCSPMKGHSHVYWYRQLPEEGLKFMVYLQKENIIDESGMPKERFSAEFPKEGPSILRIQQVVRGDSAAYFCASSPQGTSFDEQFFGPGTRLTVL.

The chain couples TRBV30 to TRBJ2-1, with 8 nucleotides matching TRBD2. Trimming removed 3 bases from V and 6 bases from J; junction bases left unmatched: 4. This CDR3 spans 13 amino acids. Germline loops: CDR1 GTSNPN, CDR2 SVGIG (reference sequence). Written as DNA, the CDR3 is TGTGCCTGGAGCCGTGGGACTAGCAATGAGCAGTTCTTC. Translating it yields CAWSRGTSNEQFF.

This chain links TRBV29-1 with TRBJ1-2; D gene unclear. The CDR3 sequence is 10 residues long. Per germline, CDR1 SQVTM and CDR2 ANQGSEA. CDR3 sequence: CTPGRVRYTF. The DNA of the CDR3 is TGCACCCCGGGTCGGGTCCGCTACACCTTC. Full variable domain (remainder filled in from reference TRBV29-1 and TRBJ1-2): SAVISQKPSRDICQRGTSLTIQCQVDSQVTMMFWYRQQPGQSLTLIATANQGSEATYESGFVIDKFPISRPNLTFSTLTVSNMSPEDSSIYLCTPGRVRYTFGSGTRLTVV.

The chain is built from TRBV4-3 and TRBJ2-3; 8 bases fit TRBD2. Trimming took 1 base from V and 0 from J; bases not matched to a gene: 6. The CDR3 extends over 17 amino acids. Germline V lookup: CDR1 LGHNA, CDR2 YSLEER. CDR3 sequence: CASSQVALAASTDTQYF. CDR3 in DNA: TGCGCCAGCAGCCAAGTGGCACTAGCGGCTAGCACAGATACGCAGTATTTT.

The V gene is TRBV30, the J gene TRBJ2-5; no clear D. Trimming removed 0 bases from V and 5 bases from J, with 22 bases in between. Germline V gene sequence: CDR1 GTSNPN, CDR2 SVGIG (reference sequence). This CDR3 contains 17 residues. The chain's CDR3 is CAWSVPFMGPQRETQYF. In nucleotides, the CDR3 is TGTGCCTGGAGTGTACCCTTCATGGGCCCCCAAAGGGAGACCCAGTACTTC.

This clone was recorded a few times. V is TRBV5-4 and J is TRBJ1-4; 10 bases align to TRBD1. Germline V gene lookup returns CDR1 SGHNT and CDR2 YYREEE (reference sequence). The CDR3 covers 12 residues. With 10 bases clipped from V and 6 bases from J, the junction kept 3 bases outside the gene matches. The CDR3 is CALGTGDEKLFF. DNA of the CDR3: TGTGCCCTCGGGACAGGGGATGAAAAACTGTTTTTT.

This sequence joins TRBV19 and TRBJ2-2; 10 positions match TRBD2. The CDR3 totals 15 residues. The trim removed 10 bases at V and 3 bases at J, leaving 8 bases unmatched. From germline, CDR1 is LNHDA and CDR2 SQIVND (reference sequence). CDR3 loop: CAISISGGHTGELFF. DNA for the CDR3: TGTGCCATATCGATTAGCGGGGGGCACACCGGGGAGCTGTTTTTT.

This clone appeared a few times. J is TRBJ1-1 and V is TRBV5-1; D gene unclear. The CDR3 has 14 amino acids. Between the trimmed V and J ends, which lost 4 bases and 1 base, there was a span of 11 bases. CDR1 and CDR2 (germline): SGHRS, YFSETQ. The CDR3 region is CASSETQSNTEAFF. The CDR3 DNA reads as TGCGCCAGCAGCGAAACACAATCGAACACTGAAGCTTTCTTT.

This clone showed up just a few times. The chain carries TRBV5-1 and TRBJ2-1, with 11 bases fitting TRBD2. Germline V gives CDR1 SGHRS, CDR2 YFSETQ. The CDR3 is 19 amino acids. V lost 2 bases to trimming and J lost 4 bases; unmatched junction nucleotides: 14. DNA for the CDR3: TGCGCCAGCAGCTTCTTAACTAGCGGGGGCCCAACTGTTTACAATGAGCAGTTCTTC. Protein sequence: CASSFLTSGGPTVYNEQFF.

The chain uses TRBV7-2 and TRBJ1-1, with TRBD1 as a possible D gene (5 bases). The CDR3 covers 14 residues. Trimming took 0 bases from V and 5 from J, leaving 10 bases between them. Germline CDR1 reads SGHTA; CDR2 reads FQGNSA. As DNA, the CDR3 is TGTGCCAGCAGCTTAGCGATGGGGGGAACTGAAGCTTTCTTT. This codes for CASSLAMGGTEAFF.

In this sample, this clone turned up a few times. The chain recombines TRBV5-1 with TRBJ2-7, with D perhaps being TRBD1 or TRBD2 (5 bases each). The CDR3 contains 15 residues. Germline V CDR1 and CDR2: SGHRS, YFSETQ. The V and J ends lost 4 bases and 2 bases respectively, with 16 bases between them. CDR3 amino acids: CASSPGGDGTYEQYF. The DNA of the CDR3 is TGCGCCAGCAGCCCGGGTGGGGACGGAACCTACGAGCAGTACTTC.